Below, 6 T cell receptor beta chains from the same sample are listed, as sequenced in a study of T-cell reconstitution after alpha-beta-depleted transplantation in children. Unique molecular identifiers were used in preparing the TCRbeta library. Each CDR3 protein is one row after TCRdb ran MiXCR on the PCR reads. The sample lists about 540,000 distinct CDR3 sequences; about 16% were seen once. The sequencing used PBMCs from the stem cell graft donor, collected from the stem cell graft. These receptors came from a human donor who donated a stem cell graft to a child with acute lymphoblastic leukemia.

In this sample, this clonotype turned up a few times. This chain links TRBV9 with TRBJ1-5; no reliable D call. Germline CDR1 and CDR2: SGDLS and YYNGEE. V lost 4 bases to trimming and J lost 5 bases, with 13 bases between them. This CDR3 has 14 residues. This CDR3 reads CASSLSRSDQPQHF. CDR3 nucleotides: TGTGCCAGCAGCCTAAGTCGATCAGATCAGCCCCAGCATTTT. The full variable domain, with the rest looked up from reference TRBV9 and TRBJ1-5, is DSGVTQTPKHLITATGQRVTLRCSPRSGDLSVYWYQQSLDQGLQFLIQYYNGEERAKGNILERFSAQQFPDLHSELNLSSLELGDSALYFCASSLSRSDQPQHFGDGTRLSIL.

The V gene is TRBV4-1, the J gene TRBJ2-5; 8 positions match TRBD1. The CDR3 has 14 residues. Losses at the gene ends were 8 bases for V and 5 bases for J; bases not matched to a gene: 10. Germline CDR1 reads MGHRA; CDR2 reads YSYEKL. The CDR3 is CASGPTGDTETQYF. In DNA, the CDR3 is TGCGCCAGCGGCCCGACAGGGGATACGGAGACCCAGTACTTC.

This clonotype was found many times. This chain links TRBV7-6 with TRBJ2-3, with 9 bases lining up with TRBD2. V lost 2 bases to trimming and J lost 7 bases; unmatched junction nucleotides: 7. The CDR3 has 15 residues. Germline assignment: CDR1 SGHVS and CDR2 FNYEAQ. The CDR3 sequence is CASSLSASGINTQYF. Here the CDR3 DNA reads TGTGCCAGCAGCTTAAGTGCTAGCGGGATAAATACGCAGTATTTT.

This clonotype was counted between two and nine times. The chain employs TRBV7-9 and TRBJ2-7; 12 bases align to TRBD2. This CDR3 is 17 amino acids long. Germline CDR1 reads SEHNR; CDR2 reads FQNEAQ (reference sequence). The junction had 8 bases not matched to a gene; V was cut back by 3 bases and J by 2 bases. CDR3 sequence (DNA): TGTGCCAGCAGCTTTCTAGCGGGAGGGCCCGAAACCTACGAGCAGTACTTC. This sequence encodes CASSFLAGGPETYEQYF. Using reference TRBV7-9 and TRBJ2-7 for the parts outside the CDR3, the full variable domain is DTGVSQNPRHKITKRGQNVTFRCDPISEHNRLYWYRQTLGQGPEFLTYFQNEAQLEKSRLLSDRFSAERPKGSFSTLEIQRTEQGDSAMYLCASSFLAGGPETYEQYFGPGTRLTVT.

In its sample, this clonotype was seen a few times. The V and J genes are TRBV6-6 and TRBJ1-1; 9 positions match TRBD1. J gave up 9 bases and V 5 bases, and 7 bases lay outside the gene matches. The CDR3 is 13 amino acids. Germline assignment: CDR1 MNHNY and CDR2 SVGAGI (reference sequence). The CDR3 loop is CASSTGTGSQAFF. CDR3 nucleotide sequence: TGTGCCAGCAGTACAGGGACAGGGAGTCAAGCTTTCTTT.

The V call is TRBV5-1, the J call TRBJ1-3; unclear D gene. Germline lookup yields CDR1 SGHRS and CDR2 YFSETQ. Trimming left V 3 bases short and J 2 bases short, with 6 bases between. The CDR3 sequence is 13 residues long. The CDR3 spells CASSSATGNTIYF. CDR3 DNA: TGCGCCAGCAGCTCAGCTACTGGAAACACCATATATTTT.